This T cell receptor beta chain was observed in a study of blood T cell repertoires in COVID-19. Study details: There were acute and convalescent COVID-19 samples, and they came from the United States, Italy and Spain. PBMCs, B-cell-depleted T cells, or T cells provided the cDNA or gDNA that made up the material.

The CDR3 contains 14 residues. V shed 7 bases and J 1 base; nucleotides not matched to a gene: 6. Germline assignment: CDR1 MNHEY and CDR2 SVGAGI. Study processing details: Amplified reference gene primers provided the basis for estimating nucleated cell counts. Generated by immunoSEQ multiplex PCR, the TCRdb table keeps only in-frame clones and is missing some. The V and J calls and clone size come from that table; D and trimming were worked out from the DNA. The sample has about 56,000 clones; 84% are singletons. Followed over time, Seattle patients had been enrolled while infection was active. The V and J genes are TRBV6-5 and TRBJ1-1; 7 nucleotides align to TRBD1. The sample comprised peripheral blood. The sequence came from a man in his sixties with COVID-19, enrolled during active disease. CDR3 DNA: TGTGCCAGCACCGACAGGGTGTCGAACACTGAAGCTTTCTTT. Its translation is CASTDRVSNTEAFF.